This T cell receptor (beta chain) was identified during a study of T-cell memory formation after mild COVID-19. Study-wide results and limits: Within pre-infection memory, some responding clones were found, suggesting cross-reactive memory joined.

This clonotype was counted only a few times. What it recognizes is unknown. The CDR3 consists of 16 residues. V dropped 3 bases and J dropped 4 bases, with 16 bases sitting between them. Germline CDR1 SGHAT, CDR2 FQNNGV. TCR alpha and TCR beta cDNA libraries carrying sample barcodes and UMIs came from 5'RACE with constant-segment primers. TCRdb reprocessed the 5' RACE reads with MiXCR, giving one entry per CDR3 protein. The sample has around 320,000 distinct CDR3 sequences, approximately 14% seen once. This TCR was recovered from a man in his late teens or twenties who had mild COVID-19 (a few samples of this study predate the infection). Cell type and time point are not known. The rearrangement links TRBV11-2 to TRBJ2-1; D perhaps matches TRBD2 (6 bases). Input material: PBMCs or a T cell subset sorted from them (not recorded which). Written as DNA, the CDR3 is TGTGCCAGCAGCTTCGACTCCGGACTAAGGTACAATGAGCAGTTCTTC. Residues: CASSFDSGLRYNEQFF.